The 27 T cell receptor beta chains given below trace back to one sample, sequenced in a study of beta chain features in type 1 diabetes. Study outcomes and limitations: Across all four CD4+ subsets, people with type 1 diabetes showed modestly shorter TCRB CDR3s.

The whole isolated RNA underwent reverse transcription, so sequencing captured expressed TCRB transcripts. Profiled with immunoSEQ multiplex PCR; TCRdb holds only in-frame clones, not every one. The sample has hundreds of thousands of clones, roughly a tenth seen once; the top ten hold approximately 0.015%. These receptors' antigens are unknown. The sequencing input was naive CD4+ T cells from blood. These receptors were obtained from a man aged 30 to 45 with type 1 diabetes.

The chain recombines TRBV19 with TRBJ2-2; possible D gene TRBD2, 5 bases. The CDR3 consists of 13 residues. The germline V gene has CDR1 LNHDA and CDR2 SQIVND (reference sequence). V lost 3 bases and J lost 7, with 9 bases in between. Written as DNA, the CDR3 is TGTGCCAGTAGTATGCGAGGGAACGGGGAGCTGTTTTTT. Its translation: CASSMRGNGELFF.

The chain employs TRBV7-9 and TRBJ2-2, with 9 positions matching TRBD1. The germline V gene encodes CDR1 SEHNR and CDR2 FQNEAQ (reference sequence). This CDR3 spans 17 amino acids. The V segment lost 10 bases and the J segment 1 base; nucleotides outside the gene matches: 13. This chain's CDR3 is CATAPGQGLGNTGELFF. The CDR3, as DNA: TGTGCCACCGCGCCGGGACAGGGTTTGGGGAACACCGGGGAGCTGTTTTTT.

The V gene is TRBV5-4, the J gene TRBJ2-3, with 9 bases lining up with TRBD1. This CDR3 region has 16 residues. Germline V gene lookup returns CDR1 SGHNT and CDR2 YYREEE (reference sequence). The V gene end was trimmed by 4 bases and the J gene end by 0 bases; junction bases not matched to a gene: 6. The CDR3 nucleotides are TGTGCCAGCAGCCTTCGGACAGGGGCTAGCACAGATACGCAGTATTTT. This encodes CASSLRTGASTDTQYF. The variable domain in full, with the rest retrieved from reference TRBV5-4 and TRBJ2-3, is ETGVTQSPTHLIKTRGQQVTLRCSSQSGHNTVSWYQQALGQGPQFIFQYYREEENGRGNFPPRFSGLQFPNYSSELNVNALELDDSALYLCASSLRTGASTDTQYFGPGTRLTVL.

The rearrangement uses TRBV7-2 and TRBJ2-7; 8 nucleotides align to TRBD1. V lost 2 bases to trimming and J lost 7 bases; unmatched junction nucleotides: 10. The CDR3 consists of 15 residues. Looked up from germline, CDR1 is SGHTA and CDR2 is FQGNSA. The CDR3 nucleotides are TGTGCCAGCAGCTTAACAGGGCAGGGGGCGCAGGAGCAGTACTTC. Encoded protein: CASSLTGQGAQEQYF.

This clone was detected only a few times. This rearrangement joins TRBV30 to TRBJ1-5; D gene unclear. Germline assignment: CDR1 GTSNPN and CDR2 SVGIG (reference sequence). This CDR3 is built from 13 residues. V dropped 2 bases and J dropped 9 bases, with 14 bases sitting between them. The CDR3 protein is CAWSPTEKAPQHF. The DNA for the CDR3 is TGTGCCTGGAGTCCTACGGAGAAAGCGCCCCAGCATTTT.

This clone was counted between two and nine times. The chain links TRBV18 to TRBJ2-3, with 9 bases identical to TRBD1. CDR1 is KGHSH and CDR2 is LQKENI in the germline V gene. The CDR3 is 15 amino acids. Unmatched junction bases numbered 2, after V lost 0 bases and J lost 4 bases. The CDR3 protein is CASSPPTGGSDTQYF. The CDR3 DNA reads as TGTGCCAGCTCACCACCGACAGGGGGGTCAGATACGCAGTATTTT.

This clone has a handful of counts. The same CDR3 also results from other DNA sequences found in this sample. The genes are TRBV5-1 and TRBJ2-2, with D perhaps TRBD1 (5 bases). This CDR3 is 15 amino acids long. V lost 0 bases, J lost 2 bases, and 8 bases lay in between. Germline-derived CDR1 and CDR2 are SGHRS and YFSETQ. The CDR3 spells CASSLGQGNTGELFF. The CDR3, as DNA: TGCGCCAGCAGCTTGGGGCAGGGTAACACCGGGGAGCTGTTTTTT.

V gene TRBV28 combines with J gene TRBJ2-1, with 11 bases matching TRBD2. V shed 4 bases and J 0 bases; nucleotides not matched to a gene: 5. CDR3 length equals 17 residues. Germline CDR1 MDHEN, CDR2 SYDVKM. The CDR3 DNA reads TGTGCCAGCAGTTCAATAGCGGGGGGGAGCTCCTACAATGAGCAGTTCTTC. Residues: CASSSIAGGSSYNEQFF.

This clone was found a few times. V gene TRBV5-1 combines with J gene TRBJ2-3; D gene unclear. V was pared by 1 base and J by 3 bases, with 9 bases between. The CDR3 runs 14 residues. Germline V lookup: CDR1 SGHRS, CDR2 YFSETQ. Written as DNA, the CDR3 is TGCGCCAGCAGCTTGAGGCAGACAACAGATACGCAGTATTTT. Its protein product is CASSLRQTTDTQYF.

The chain recombines TRBV10-3 with TRBJ2-3, with TRBD2 matching 9 bases. The V and J ends lost 10 bases and 5 bases, in that order; junction bases with no gene match: 10. The CDR3 has 14 amino acids. The germline gives CDR1 ENHRY, CDR2 SYGVKD. The CDR3, as DNA: TGTGCCAATTCGGAGGCGGGGGGGCAAGATACGCAGTATTTT. It codes for CANSEAGGQDTQYF.

The V gene is TRBV9, the J gene TRBJ2-2, with a tentative D call TRBD1 (6 bases). The CDR3 has 16 residues. The V gene's germline CDR1 is SGDLS and CDR2 YYNGEE. V gave up 0 bases and J gave up 1 base, with 10 bases separating them. The CDR3 bases are TGTGCCAGCAGCGTAGTCACAGGGAGGAACACCGGGGAGCTGTTTTTT. This sequence encodes CASSVVTGRNTGELFF.

This clone was counted a few times. The CDR3 sequence: CASSAGGQLDEKLFF. CDR3 coding DNA: TGTGCCAGCAGCGCCGGGGGACAGCTGGATGAAAAACTGTTTTTT. The chain carries TRBV2 and TRBJ1-4; TRBD1 matches at 7 bases. The V gene end was trimmed by 6 bases and the J gene end by 6 bases; junction bases not matched to a gene: 10. In germline, CDR1 is SNHLY, CDR2 FYNNEI. The CDR3 consists of 15 residues.

V and J are TRBV19 and TRBJ1-1, with D possibly TRBD1 on 6 matching bases. V lost 5 bases and J 5 bases, leaving 18 bases between the germline ends. This CDR3 spans 15 amino acids. Germline V gives CDR1 LNHDA, CDR2 SQIVND (reference sequence). The CDR3 is CASSSGAVGQTEAFF. The CDR3 DNA follows: TGTGCCAGTAGTTCAGGGGCCGTAGGGCAGACTGAAGCTTTCTTT.

The genes are TRBV4-3 and TRBJ2-1; D possibly corresponds to TRBD1 (6 bases). Trimming took 2 bases from V and 2 from J, leaving 10 bases between them. The CDR3 loop spans 15 amino acids. Germline assignment: CDR1 LGHNA and CDR2 YSLEER. The CDR3 loop is CASSQQGLPYNEQFF. CDR3 nucleotide sequence: TGCGCCAGCAGCCAACAGGGGTTGCCCTACAATGAGCAGTTCTTC.

This clone came up a few times. V is TRBV5-4 and J is TRBJ1-2; possibly TRBD1 for D (5 bases). The ends were cut back, 4 bases at V and 6 bases at J, with 19 bases in the middle. CDR1 SGHNT and CDR2 YYREEE come from the germline V gene (reference sequence). The CDR3 loop spans 15 amino acids. The CDR3 nucleotides read TGTGCCAGCAGCCTGACCGGGGGGATATGGAATGGCTACACCTTC. Translated: CASSLTGGIWNGYTF.

V usage is TRBV19 and J usage is TRBJ2-1, with D possibly being TRBD2 (5 bases). Germline V lookup: CDR1 LNHDA, CDR2 SQIVND (reference sequence). V lost 4 bases to trimming and J lost 7 bases, with 23 bases between them. The CDR3 extends over 17 amino acids. The CDR3: CASSNTRLPLEGNEQFF. In DNA form, the CDR3 reads TGTGCCAGTAGTAATACTCGACTGCCCCTCGAGGGAAATGAGCAGTTCTTC.

The chain uses TRBV19 and TRBJ2-5; D may be TRBD1 (6 bases). Deletions cut 10 bases from V and 3 bases from J, with 15 bases between. Germline V lookup: CDR1 LNHDA, CDR2 SQIVND (reference sequence). This CDR3 comprises 13 residues. The CDR3 DNA sequence: TGTGCCACCGCCGGACAGCCGAAAGAGACCCAGTACTTC. Translation: CATAGQPKETQYF.

The V gene is TRBV7-2, the J gene TRBJ2-5; 7 bases line up with TRBD1. Germline V CDR1 and CDR2: SGHTA, FQGNSA. J was trimmed by 5 bases and V by 4 bases; bases with no gene match: 10. The CDR3 has 15 amino acids. The CDR3 loop reads CASSSRDRNRETQYF. The CDR3 bases are TGTGCCAGCAGCTCCCGGGACAGAAATCGGGAGACCCAGTACTTC. The whole variable domain, filled in from reference TRBV7-2 and TRBJ2-5, reads GAGVSQSPSNKVTEKGKDVELRCDPISGHTALYWYRQSLGQGLEFLIYFQGNSAPDKSGLPSDRFSAERTGGSVSTLTIQRTQQEDSAVYLCASSSRDRNRETQYFGPGTRLLVL.

This clone was seen only a few times. The chain combines TRBV7-9 with TRBJ2-2; 7 bases line up with TRBD1. There are 14 residues in the CDR3. Germline CDR1 and CDR2: SEHNR and FQNEAQ (reference sequence). The junction had 1 base not matched to a gene; V was cut back by 5 bases and J by 1 base. The CDR3 DNA reads as TGTGCCAGCAGCCGGGACAGGAACACCGGGGAGCTGTTTTTT. Encoded protein: CASSRDRNTGELFF.

The sample holds a few counts of this clone. The chain carries TRBV18 and TRBJ1-5; a weak D match, TRBD1 (5 bases). The V gene lost 3 bases and the J gene lost 8 bases, with 11 bases spanning the gap. Looked up from germline, CDR1 is KGHSH and CDR2 is LQKENI. The CDR3 is 13 residues long. The CDR3 nucleotides read TGTGCCAGCTCACCGACAGCGCCAGAGCCCCAGCATTTT. This encodes CASSPTAPEPQHF.

This clone turned up a few times. This chain uses TRBV2 with TRBJ2-2, with D possibly being TRBD2 (5 bases). The CDR3 runs 13 residues. Trimming took off 3 bases at V and 6 bases at J, with 8 bases between the two ends. Germline values: CDR1 SNHLY, CDR2 FYNNEI. The CDR3 region is CASSEGVSGELFF. CDR3 in DNA: TGTGCCAGCAGTGAGGGAGTTTCCGGGGAGCTGTTTTTT.

The chain links TRBV28 to TRBJ2-5; 10 bases fit TRBD2. Per germline, CDR1 MDHEN and CDR2 SYDVKM. The CDR3 is 17 amino acids. The ends lost 1 base at V and 4 bases at J; junction bases unmatched: 9. The CDR3 coding sequence is TGTGCCAGCAGTTTATTGCCAGCGGGGGGGCAGGGAGAGACCCAGTACTTC. Protein sequence: CASSLLPAGGQGETQYF.

The chain has TRBV5-5 and TRBJ1-2; D possibly corresponds to TRBD1 (6 bases). This CDR3 is 15 amino acids long. V dropped 2 bases and J dropped 1 base, with 12 bases sitting between them. The germline gives CDR1 SGHKS, CDR2 YYEKEE (reference sequence). The chain's CDR3 is CASSLSPGVNYGYTF. The CDR3 region has the DNA TGTGCCAGCAGCTTAAGTCCAGGGGTTAACTATGGCTACACCTTC. The full variable domain, its missing parts supplied by reference TRBV5-5 and TRBJ1-2, is DAGVTQSPTHLIKTRGQQVTLRCSPISGHKSVSWYQQVLGQGPQFIFQYYEKEERGRGNFPDRFSARQFPNYSSELNVNALLLGDSALYLCASSLSPGVNYGYTFGSGTRLTVV.

The V and J genes are TRBV7-2 and TRBJ1-3; the match to TRBD1 covers 7 bases. Germline-derived CDR1 and CDR2 are SGHTA and FQGNSA. The CDR3 sequence is 15 residues long. Trimming took 4 bases from V and 3 from J; bases not matched to a gene: 6. This chain's CDR3 is CASSSKTGNGNTIYF. DNA of the CDR3: TGTGCCAGCAGCTCTAAGACAGGGAATGGAAACACCATATATTTT. Using reference TRBV7-2 and TRBJ1-3 for the parts outside the CDR3, the full variable domain is GAGVSQSPSNKVTEKGKDVELRCDPISGHTALYWYRQSLGQGLEFLIYFQGNSAPDKSGLPSDRFSAERTGGSVSTLTIQRTQQEDSAVYLCASSSKTGNGNTIYFGEGSWLTVV.

This clone was picked up a small number of times. The chain employs TRBV2 and TRBJ2-5; 9 bases are shared with TRBD2. The CDR3 is made up of 14 amino acids. Germline V CDR1 and CDR2: SNHLY, FYNNEI. Trimming at V came to 5 bases and at J to 3 bases, leaving 4 bases not matched to a gene. The CDR3 DNA reads TGTGCCAGCAGTAAGACTAGCGGAGAAGAGACCCAGTACTTC. Amino acid sequence: CASSKTSGEETQYF.

This clone was recorded a few times. DNA for the CDR3: TGTGCCAGCAGCCAAGCGGGGTACTACTACAATGAGCAGTTCTTC. It encodes CASSQAGYYYNEQFF. The V and J genes are TRBV4-2 and TRBJ2-1, with D maybe TRBD2 (5 bases). The V gene's germline CDR1 is LGHNA and CDR2 YNFKEQ. The ends were cut back, 1 base at V and 3 bases at J, with 10 bases in the middle. The CDR3 has 15 amino acids.

The gene calls are TRBV4-1 and TRBJ1-4; 10 bases line up with TRBD1. With 8 bases clipped from V and 8 bases from J, the junction kept 8 bases outside the gene matches. The CDR3 runs to 14 residues. Looked up from germline, CDR1 is MGHRA and CDR2 is YSYEKL. For the CDR3, the DNA is TGCGCCAGCCGAAGGACAGGGGGGGAAGAAAAACTGTTTTTT. As protein: CASRRTGGEEKLFF.